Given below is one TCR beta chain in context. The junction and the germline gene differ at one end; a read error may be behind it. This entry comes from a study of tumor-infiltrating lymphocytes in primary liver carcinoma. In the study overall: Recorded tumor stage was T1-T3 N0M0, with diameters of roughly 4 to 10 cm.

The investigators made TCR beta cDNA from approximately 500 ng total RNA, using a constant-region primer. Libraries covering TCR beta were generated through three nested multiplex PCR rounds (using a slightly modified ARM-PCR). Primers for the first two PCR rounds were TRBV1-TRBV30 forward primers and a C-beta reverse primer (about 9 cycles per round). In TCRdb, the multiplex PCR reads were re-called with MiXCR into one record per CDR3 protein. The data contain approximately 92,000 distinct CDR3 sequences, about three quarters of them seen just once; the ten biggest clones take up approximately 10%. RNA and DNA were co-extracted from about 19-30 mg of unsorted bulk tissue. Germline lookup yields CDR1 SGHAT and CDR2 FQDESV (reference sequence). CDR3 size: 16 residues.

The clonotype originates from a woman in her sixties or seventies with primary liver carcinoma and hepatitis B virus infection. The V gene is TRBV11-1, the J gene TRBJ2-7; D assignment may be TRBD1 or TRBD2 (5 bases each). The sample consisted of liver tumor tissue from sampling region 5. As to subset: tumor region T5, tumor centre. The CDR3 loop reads CASSLDGTRSSYVQYF. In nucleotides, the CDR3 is TGCGCCAGCAGCTTAGATGGGACGAGGAGCTCCTACGTGCAGTACTTC.